The 29 T cell receptor beta chains below all came from one sample that was sequenced in a study of blood T cells in healthy people across ages. Alongside a J-beta primer mix, a sample-barcoded 5' primer served in a second PCR lasting roughly 7 to 11 cycles. MiXCR, run by TCRdb on the 5' RACE reads, gives a single entry per CDR3 protein. Among about 590,000 distinct CDR3 sequences, roughly 31% were seen once, and the ten largest hold about 15%. Material for sequencing was blood. The receptors shown here come from a woman aged 80 or over in good health.

This clonotype was counted at least ten times. The J gene is TRBJ2-1, the V gene TRBV12-3 or TRBV12-4, with D perhaps TRBD2 (5 bases). The CDR3 extends over 15 amino acids. The V gene lost 0 bases and the J gene lost 9 bases, with 15 bases spanning the gap. The CDR3 here is CASSLALGSGGEQFF. The CDR3, as DNA: TGTGCCAGCAGTTTAGCCCTGGGGAGCGGCGGTGAGCAGTTCTTC.

There are many counts of this clonotype. The chain joins TRBV20-1 to TRBJ2-1; unclear D gene. The CDR3 has 14 amino acids. V was clipped by 2 bases and J by 1 base, with 9 bases between them. Germline-derived CDR1 and CDR2 are DFQATT and SNEGSKA (reference sequence). The CDR3 DNA sequence: TGCAGTGCTAGACAGGCAAGTTCCTACAATGAGCAGTTCTTC. Amino acids: CSARQASSYNEQFF.

In its sample, this clonotype was seen a few times. V is TRBV20-1 and J is TRBJ1-4; D perhaps matches TRBD1 (5 bases). Germline lookup yields CDR1 DFQATT and CDR2 SNEGSKA (reference sequence). V lost 3 bases and J lost 8, with 13 bases in between. This CDR3 is built from 13 residues. CDR3 DNA sequence: TGCAGTGCTAGTAGGGCAGGGTCGGAAAAACTGTTTTTT. As protein: CSASRAGSEKLFF.

This clonotype was seen repeatedly, ten times or more. This chain connects TRBV20-1 to TRBJ2-3, with D hard to call. Germline V gene sequence: CDR1 DFQATT, CDR2 SNEGSKA (reference sequence). Trimming left V 6 bases short and J 6 bases short, with 13 bases between. The CDR3 spans 12 residues. The CDR3 bases are TGCAGTGCCCCTAAGGTCGATGATACGCAGTATTTT. Translation: CSAPKVDDTQYF.

In this sample, this clonotype turned up a few times. V gene TRBV3-1 combines with J gene TRBJ2-7; D possibly corresponds to TRBD2 (5 bases). Trimming pared 3 bases from V and 0 bases from J, leaving 18 bases between. Per the germline V gene, CDR1 is LGHDT and CDR2 is YNNKEL (reference sequence). CDR3 length equals 17 residues. As DNA, the CDR3 is TGTGCCAGCAGCCAGGAAGGAGGCCGTCACCGCTCCTACGAGCAGTACTTC. Translation: CASSQEGGRHRSYEQYF.

There are many counts of this clonotype. The gene calls are TRBV6-2 or TRBV6-3 and TRBJ1-2; D may be TRBD1 (5 bases). Trimming took off 5 bases at V and 3 bases at J, with 16 bases between the two ends. Germline V lookup: CDR1 MNHEY, CDR2 SVGEGT. CDR3 size: 15 residues. The CDR3 sequence: CASSPRDRPYYGYTF. The CDR3 nucleotides are TGTGCCAGCAGTCCCCGGGACCGGCCGTACTATGGCTACACCTTC.

Remarks on this clonotype: This could be a read error, since a much larger clone is one nucleotide away. The chain has TRBV30 and TRBJ1-2; D unresolved. The CDR3 is 11 amino acids. The germline V gene encodes CDR1 GTSNPN and CDR2 SVGIG (reference sequence). The CDR3 sequence is CACDLDYDYTF. The CDR3 nucleotides read TGTGCCTGTGACTTGGACTATGACTACACCTTC.

This clonotype has ten or more counts. DNA for the CDR3: TGTGCCAGCAGCCCGGACCACCGGGACAGGGGACAACAACCCTATGGCTACACCTTC. This encodes CASSPDHRDRGQQPYGYTF. The chain uses TRBV3-1 and TRBJ1-2, with 10 bases fitting TRBD1. The V segment lost 4 bases and the J segment 4 bases; nucleotides outside the gene matches: 18. Germline V gene lookup returns CDR1 LGHDT and CDR2 YNNKEL (reference sequence). The CDR3 spans 19 residues.

This clonotype was counted at least ten times. CDR3 sequence: CASSVAKGSRNEQFF. CDR3 nucleotides: TGTGCCAGCAGCGTAGCTAAAGGCTCAAGGAATGAGCAGTTCTTC. The V gene is TRBV9, the J gene TRBJ2-1; D remains unclear. The germline gives CDR1 SGDLS, CDR2 YYNGEE. There are 15 residues in the CDR3. The V and J ends lost 0 bases and 7 bases respectively, with 14 bases between them. The variable domain in full, with the rest retrieved from reference TRBV9 and TRBJ2-1, is DSGVTQTPKHLITATGQRVTLRCSPRSGDLSVYWYQQSLDQGLQFLIQYYNGEERAKGNILERFSAQQFPDLHSELNLSSLELGDSALYFCASSVAKGSRNEQFFGPGTRLTVL.

This clonotype has just a few counts. This sequence joins TRBV12-3 or TRBV12-4 and TRBJ1-2; perhaps TRBD1 as D (5 bases). CDR3 length equals 15 residues. The germline V and J ends were trimmed by 3 bases and 7 bases, with 18 bases remaining between them. CDR3 region: CASSLSSGTRAGYTF. The CDR3 DNA sequence: TGTGCCAGCAGTTTGTCGTCAGGGACTCGAGCTGGCTACACCTTC.

In regard to this clonotype: Since a much larger clone is just one base distant, this may be a read error. The J gene is TRBJ2-7, the V gene TRBV24-1, with D tentatively TRBD1 (6 bases). V shed 4 bases and J shed 7 bases, with 16 bases lying between them. The CDR3 sequence is 14 residues long. Germline V gene data show CDR1 as KGHDR and CDR2 as SFDVKD. CDR3 nucleotide sequence: TGTGCCACCAGTGACGTTAGAAGGGACAATGAGCAGTACTTC. This translates into CATSDVRRDNEQYF.

V and J are TRBV2 and TRBJ2-1; 8 positions agree with TRBD2. The V segment lost 9 bases and the J segment 9 bases; nucleotides outside the gene matches: 31. Germline V lookup: CDR1 SNHLY, CDR2 FYNNEI. This CDR3 spans 20 amino acids. The CDR3 spells CASSEISPYAGTSFRGEQFF. The CDR3 nucleotides are TGTGCCAGTAGCGAAATTTCGCCTTACGCCGGGACTAGTTTTCGTGGTGAGCAGTTCTTC.

The rearrangement links TRBV7-2 to TRBJ1-1; no clear D gene. Looked up from germline, CDR1 is SGHTA and CDR2 is FQGNSA. The V end was cut by 5 bases, the J end by 5 bases, with 21 bases between. This CDR3 contains 16 residues. The CDR3 loop is CASSTRTVALGTEAFF. The CDR3 DNA sequence: TGTGCCAGCAGCACCCGAACAGTGGCTTTGGGGACTGAAGCTTTCTTT.

This clonotype has a count of ten or more. The CDR3 sequence: CASSSTDRGRYNEQFF. The CDR3, as DNA: TGTGCCAGCAGCTCCACGGACAGGGGGAGATACAATGAGCAGTTCTTC. The V gene is TRBV13, the J gene TRBJ2-1; 10 nucleotides line up with TRBD1. V was clipped by 4 bases and J by 4 bases; unmatched bases: 7. The CDR3 loop spans 16 amino acids. CDR1 and CDR2 (germline): PRHDT, FYEKMQ (reference sequence).

The sample holds a few counts of this clonotype. V is TRBV7-2 and J is TRBJ1-2; 10 bases agree with TRBD1. The V gene's germline CDR1 is SGHTA and CDR2 FQGNSA. V lost 5 bases to trimming and J lost 6 bases; unmatched junction nucleotides: 6. The CDR3 is 14 amino acids. CDR3 protein: CASSGGTGEHGYTF. In DNA form, the CDR3 reads TGTGCCAGCAGCGGGGGGACAGGGGAACATGGCTACACCTTC.

A remark on this clonotype: A clone one base away is much larger, so this may be a read error. This rearrangement joins TRBV2 to TRBJ2-7, with D perhaps matching TRBD1 (5 bases). Trimming cost V 6 bases and J 3 bases, with 9 bases left between them. Germline V gene lookup returns CDR1 SNHLY and CDR2 FYNNEI. This CDR3 is built from 12 residues. The CDR3 here is CASSDQGYEQYF. The DNA for the CDR3 is TGTGCCAGCAGCGACCAGGGCTACGAGCAGTACTTC.

This clonotype turned up a few times. A read error may account for a junction end that differs from germline. The chain carries TRBV18 and TRBJ1-5; 7 bases line up with TRBD1. Germline V gene lookup returns CDR1 KGHSH and CDR2 LQKENI. The CDR3 loop spans 13 amino acids. CDR3 region: CASAPQGNQPQHF. The CDR3 DNA sequence: TGTGCCAGCGCACCACAGGGGAACCAGCCCCAGCATTTT.

This chain uses TRBV5-1 with TRBJ2-1; no clear D. From germline, CDR1 is SGHRS and CDR2 YFSETQ. Trimming removed 4 bases at V and 5 bases at J, with 7 bases between. The CDR3 totals 12 residues. The CDR3 region has the DNA TGCGCCAGCAGCCAACTGAACAATGAGCAGTTCTTC. Translation: CASSQLNNEQFF.

The chain recombines TRBV2 with TRBJ1-1; D is possibly TRBD1 (5 bases). The CDR3 loop spans 13 amino acids. CDR1 is SNHLY and CDR2 is FYNNEI in the germline V gene. Trimming shortened V by 6 bases and J by 1 base, and 9 bases separated the two germline ends. CDR3 sequence reads: CASRKRGNTEAFF. CDR3 nucleotide sequence: TGTGCCAGCAGAAAGAGGGGGAACACTGAAGCTTTCTTT.

In its sample, this clonotype was seen many times. V is TRBV29-1 and J is TRBJ2-1, with D possibly matching TRBD1 (6 bases). CDR3 length: 13 residues. The V and J ends lost 5 bases and 8 bases respectively, with 16 bases between them. CDR1 SQVTM and CDR2 ANQGSEA come from the germline V gene. The chain's CDR3 is CSVNRELRDEQFF. In nucleotides, the CDR3 is TGCAGCGTTAACAGGGAGTTGCGCGATGAGCAGTTCTTC.

As to this clonotype: A much larger clone is a single base away; this may be a read error. V and J are TRBV20-1 and TRBJ2-3, with D perhaps TRBD1 (6 bases). The CDR3 is made up of 13 amino acids. The germline V gene has CDR1 DFQATT and CDR2 SNEGSKA (reference sequence). Trimming pared 2 bases from V and 5 bases from J, leaving 11 bases between. CDR3 sequence: CSARRQGRDTQYF. The CDR3 DNA is TGCAGTGCTAGAAGGCAGGGGAGAGATACGCAGTATTTT.

In its sample, this clonotype was seen a few times. This rearrangement joins TRBV4-3 to TRBJ2-7; D uncertain. Per the germline V gene, CDR1 is LGHNA and CDR2 is YSLEER. This CDR3 region has 15 residues. The ends were cut back, 4 bases at V and 5 bases at J, with 18 bases in the middle. The CDR3 spells CASSRLSSPVDEQYF. The CDR3 nucleotides read TGCGCCAGCAGCCGGCTGAGCAGCCCAGTAGACGAGCAGTACTTC.

This clonotype appeared many times. The CDR3 loop reads CATTEFPGELFF. CDR3 bases: TGTGCCACAACAGAGTTTCCCGGGGAGCTGTTTTTT. This sequence joins TRBV11-2 and TRBJ2-2; no firm D call. Looked up from germline, CDR1 is SGHAT and CDR2 is FQNNGV. V was trimmed by 10 bases and J by 6 bases, leaving 12 bases between them. The CDR3 totals 12 residues. Variable domain in full (rest from reference TRBV11-2 and TRBJ2-2): EAGVAQSPRYKIIEKRQSVAFWCNPISGHATLYWYQQILGQGPKLLIQFQNNGVVDDSQLPKDRFSAERLKGVDSTLKIQPAKLEDSAVYLCATTEFPGELFFGEGSRLTVL.

This clonotype was detected ten times or more. The gene calls are TRBV6-5 and TRBJ1-5, with D perhaps matching TRBD1 (5 bases). This CDR3 comprises 15 residues. V lost 6 bases, J lost 0 bases, and 12 bases lay in between. From germline, CDR1 is MNHEY and CDR2 SVGAGI. This CDR3 is CASSPDGGSNQPQHF. The CDR3 nucleotides are TGTGCCAGCAGCCCCGACGGGGGTAGCAATCAGCCCCAGCATTTT.

With regard to this clonotype: It is likely a read error, because the conserved phenylalanine at the end of the CDR3 is missing. J is TRBJ2-7 and V is TRBV29-1; a weak D match, TRBD1 (5 bases). This CDR3 spans 13 amino acids. CDR1 SQVTM and CDR2 ANQGSEA come from the germline V gene. The V end was cut by 2 bases, the J end by 9 bases, with 17 bases between. CDR3 loop: CSVELVGATGQYL. CDR3 coding DNA: TGCAGCGTTGAATTGGTTGGGGCAACTGGGCAGTACTTA.

This clonotype was counted at least ten times. The chain links TRBV7-2 to TRBJ1-2; 8 bases agree with TRBD1. The V and J ends lost 5 bases and 8 bases, in that order; junction bases with no gene match: 7. CDR3 length: 13 residues. Germline V gene sequence: CDR1 SGHTA, CDR2 FQGNSA. The CDR3 spells CASSPRTGQGYTF. CDR3 nucleotides: TGTGCCAGCAGCCCGAGGACAGGGCAGGGCTACACCTTC.

V gene TRBV6-2 or TRBV6-3 combines with J gene TRBJ2-1, with D unresolved. Germline V lookup: CDR1 MNHEY, CDR2 SVGEGT. CDR3 length equals 14 residues. Trimming took 11 bases from V and 2 from J, leaving 16 bases between them. CDR3 coding DNA: TGTGCCGCGGAATCGGAAAGGCCCTACAATGAGCAGTTCTTC. Residues: CAAESERPYNEQFF.

Many counts were recorded for this clonotype. CDR3 bases: TGCGCCAGCAGCATCCTAGCGGGGAGCACAGATACGCAGTATTTT. Encoded protein: CASSILAGSTDTQYF. The chain employs TRBV5-1 and TRBJ2-3; 9 nucleotides align to TRBD2. From germline, CDR1 is SGHRS and CDR2 YFSETQ. V gave up 4 bases and J gave up 0 bases; unmatched junction bases: 3. CDR3 size: 15 residues.

This clonotype appeared many times. The V gene is TRBV10-3, the J gene TRBJ2-1; maybe TRBD1 (6 bases). The germline V gene has CDR1 ENHRY and CDR2 SYGVKD. V gave up 5 bases and J gave up 6 bases, with 11 bases separating them. This CDR3 has 13 residues. In DNA form, the CDR3 reads TGTGCCATCAGTACCGGGACAAGCAATGAGCAGTTCTTC. It translates to CAISTGTSNEQFF.